Listed below are T cell receptor beta chains from one sample, sequenced in a study of cytomegalovirus exposure and HLA in healthy donors. Sequencing used immunoSEQ multiplex PCR; TCRdb keeps in-frame clones, though not all of them. The repertoire has about 45,000 clones, 87% of them found once; the top ten carry about 8%. The specimen sequenced was PBMCs. All receptors derive from a woman in her 40s in good health and CMV-seropositive. Both conserved end residues are part of each CDR3. Fields, in order: V gene, CDR3 length, D gene, J gene, clone size, CDR3 protein, CDR3 DNA. D genes are given only for firm matches. Rows give clone size only sometimes, using once, few, many, or a class for an expanded clone.

TRBV28	16	TRBD1	TRBJ2-7	-	CASRQGTTGFGCGQYF	TGTGCCAGCAGACAAGGAACGACAGGGTTCGGTTGCGGGCAGTACTTC
TRBV25-1	16	-	TRBJ2-1	once	CASSAPPGGLGNEQFF	TGTGCCAGCAGTGCCCCCCCCGGGGGGCTCGGCAATGAGCAGTTCTTC
TRBV19	13	-	TRBJ2-5	-	CASTSLGRETQYF	TGTGCCAGTACCAGCTTGGGGCGGGAGACCCAGTACTTC
TRBV19	17	TRBD1	TRBJ1-5	-	CASRMTGGQSSNQPQHF	TGTGCCAGTAGGATGACAGGGGGCCAGAGTAGCAATCAGCCCCAGCATTTT
TRBV19	12	-	TRBJ1-4	-	CASSPSNEKLFF	TGTGCCAGTAGTCCTTCTAATGAAAAACTGTTTTTT
TRBV6-5	15	TRBD1	TRBJ1-3	-	CASSPDRASGNTIYF	TGTGCCAGCAGTCCAGACAGGGCCTCTGGAAACACCATATATTTT
TRBV25-1	13	-	TRBJ2-5	-	CASSDSIQETQYF	TGTGCCAGCTCTGACTCCATTCAGGAGACCCAGTACTTC
TRBV11-2	14	-	TRBJ1-3	-	CASSLLARGNTIYF	TGTGCCAGCAGCTTATTGGCCAGAGGAAACACCATATATTTT
TRBV18	12	-	TRBJ2-5	few	CASSASFETQYF	TGTGCCAGCTCCGCCAGTTTCGAGACCCAGTACTTC
TRBV5-1	16	TRBD2	TRBJ2-1	-	CASSFGQTGRYNEQFF	TGCGCCAGCAGCTTTGGACAAACCGGGAGGTACAATGAGCAGTTCTTC
TRBV9	16	-	TRBJ2-1	few	CASSVGLSLSYNEQFF	TGTGCCAGCAGCGTAGGATTATCACTGTCCTACAATGAGCAGTTCTTC
TRBV6-6	15	-	TRBJ2-3	few	CASSYSIGVGDTQYF	TGTGCCAGCAGTTACTCGATCGGGGTCGGGGATACGCAGTATTTT
TRBV28	17	TRBD2	TRBJ2-3	-	CASSLYGAGGYGDTQYF	TGTGCCAGCAGTTTATACGGAGCGGGGGGGTACGGAGATACGCAGTATTTT
TRBV18	15	TRBD2	TRBJ2-3	-	CASSLLAGGPDTQYF	TGTGCCAGCTCGTTACTAGCGGGGGGGCCGGATACGCAGTATTTT
TRBV27	13	TRBD1	TRBJ1-5	-	CASKGQGVQPQHF	TGTGCCAGTAAGGGGCAGGGGGTTCAGCCCCAGCATTTT
TRBV7-2	16	-	TRBJ1-1	-	CASSEWGGRVNTEAFF	TGTGCCAGCAGCGAATGGGGAGGGCGGGTGAACACTGAAGCTTTCTTT
TRBV7-9	15	-	TRBJ2-3	-	CASSLHIGSTDTQYF	TGTGCCAGCAGCTTACACATCGGGAGCACAGATACGCAGTATTTT
TRBV19	13	TRBD1	TRBJ1-2	-	CARMTGDNYGYTF	TGTGCCAGAATGACAGGGGATAACTATGGCTACACCTTC
TRBV4-2	14	-	TRBJ1-1	-	CASSRGGAGTEAFF	TGTGCCAGCAGCCGGGGGGGCGCGGGGACTGAAGCTTTCTTT
TRBV19	15	-	TRBJ1-1	-	CASSIEGQRNTEAFF	TGTGCCAGTAGTATTGAGGGACAAAGGAACACTGAAGCTTTCTTT
TRBV15	14	-	TRBJ1-6	-	CATGIGQNNSPLHF	TGTGCCACCGGTATCGGACAGAATAATTCACCCCTCCACTTT
TRBV19	16	TRBD2	TRBJ2-7	-	CASTQSWGAGRYEQYF	TGTGCCAGTACCCAATCGTGGGGAGCGGGAAGATACGAGCAGTACTTC
TRBV5-1	16	TRBD2	TRBJ2-5	-	CASSSRTSGTQETQYF	TGCGCCAGCAGCTCGAGGACTAGCGGGACCCAAGAGACCCAGTACTTC
TRBV16	16	TRBD1	TRBJ2-3	-	CASSPGTAGWGDTQYF	TGTGCCAGCAGCCCGGGGACAGCCGGGTGGGGAGATACGCAGTATTTT
TRBV6-1	17	TRBD2	TRBJ2-3	-	CASSERVGRGGADTQYF	TGTGCCAGCAGTGAAAGGGTCGGGCGGGGGGGGGCAGATACGCAGTATTTT
TRBV30	17	TRBD1	TRBJ1-5	-	CAWSVWSGTGLGQPQHF	TGTGCCTGGAGTGTATGGTCCGGGACAGGTCTCGGGCAGCCCCAGCATTTT
TRBV7-2	15	TRBD2	TRBJ2-7	-	CASSLNSGSSYEQYF	TGTGCCAGCAGCTTAAATAGCGGGAGTTCCTACGAGCAGTACTTC
TRBV5-1	13	TRBD1	TRBJ1-2	-	CASSWGQGFGYTF	TGCGCCAGCAGCTGGGGACAGGGTTTTGGCTACACCTTC
TRBV2	14	TRBD1	TRBJ2-1	-	CASAGQGAYNEQFF	TGTGCCAGCGCGGGACAGGGGGCCTACAATGAGCAGTTCTTC
TRBV6-5	14	-	TRBJ2-7	-	CASSPRDLPARQYF	TGTGCCAGCAGTCCGCGGGACCTACCGGCCCGGCAGTACTTC
TRBV7-6	15	TRBD1	TRBJ2-7	-	CASSLADRGAYEQYF	TGTGCCAGCAGCTTGGCGGACAGGGGGGCCTACGAGCAGTACTTC
TRBV2	15	TRBD2	TRBJ2-1	-	CASSELGLAPDEQFF	TGTGCCAGCAGTGAACTCGGACTAGCCCCCGATGAGCAGTTCTTC
TRBV6-5	13	-	TRBJ1-4	-	CANPRGRHEKLFF	TGTGCCAACCCGCGGGGCAGACATGAAAAACTGTTTTTT
TRBV6-1	15	-	TRBJ1-5	-	CASSEEPSNNQPQHF	TGTGCCAGCAGTGAAGAGCCCTCAAACAATCAGCCCCAGCATTTT
TRBV28	15	-	TRBJ2-5	-	CASSFGAGGAETQYF	TGTGCCAGCAGTTTTGGGGCGGGCGGGGCGGAGACCCAGTACTTC
TRBV11-1	15	TRBD2	TRBJ2-5	-	CASKFWASGSGTQYF	TGTGCCAGCAAGTTTTGGGCTAGCGGGTCGGGGACCCAGTACTTC
TRBV25-1	16	TRBD2	TRBJ2-1	-	CASSERTSDSYNEQFF	TGTGCCAGCAGTGAACGGACTAGCGACTCCTACAATGAGCAGTTCTTC
TRBV18	13	TRBD1	TRBJ1-4	-	CASSLGQGEKLFF	TGTGCCAGCTCCCTGGGACAGGGGGAAAAACTGTTTTTT
TRBV28	15	-	TRBJ2-7	-	CASSFSEVWNYEQYF	TGTGCCAGCAGTTTCTCTGAGGTCTGGAACTACGAGCAGTACTTC
TRBV7-6	16	TRBD1	TRBJ2-5	-	CASSTYRGINQETQYF	TGTGCCAGCAGCACCTACAGGGGGATAAACCAAGAGACCCAGTACTTC
TRBV5-4	11	-	TRBJ2-7	-	CASSFGLEQYF	TGTGCCAGCAGCTTCGGTCTCGAGCAGTACTTC
TRBV11-2	18	TRBD1	TRBJ2-7	-	CASSLSSSRTGSLYEQYF	TGTGCCAGCAGCTTATCGTCCAGCAGGACAGGGAGTTTGTACGAGCAGTACTTC
TRBV20-1	11	-	TRBJ2-7	-	CSASNSYEQYF	TGCAGTGCTAGTAACAGCTACGAGCAGTACTTC
TRBV4-1	16	TRBD1	TRBJ2-7	few	CASSQGQGDNSYEQYF	TGCGCCAGCAGCCAAGGACAGGGTGATAACTCCTACGAGCAGTACTTC
TRBV19	15	TRBD2	TRBJ2-7	-	CASSPLAGPSYEQYF	TGTGCCAGTAGTCCTTTAGCGGGCCCTTCCTACGAGCAGTACTTC
TRBV14	13	-	TRBJ2-5	-	CASSQNSQETQYF	TGTGCCAGCAGCCAAAACTCACAAGAGACCCAGTACTTC
TRBV30	16	-	TRBJ1-3	-	CAWDLIGVNSGNTIYF	TGTGCCTGGGACCTAATAGGGGTTAACTCTGGAAACACCATATATTTT
TRBV28	14	TRBD1	TRBJ1-2	-	CASTLNQGARGYTF	TGTGCCAGCACCCTCAACCAGGGGGCGCGGGGCTACACCTTC
TRBV7-7	16	TRBD2	TRBJ2-5	-	CASSLGLAGVAETQYF	TGTGCTAGCAGCTTGGGACTAGCGGGAGTCGCGGAGACCCAGTACTTC
TRBV29-1	13	TRBD1	TRBJ2-7	-	CSGGDRAWDEQYF	TGCAGCGGTGGGGACAGGGCCTGGGACGAGCAGTACTTC
TRBV6-1	15	TRBD1	TRBJ1-5	-	CASRSGQGRNQPQHF	TGTGCCAGCAGGTCGGGACAGGGCCGCAATCAGCCCCAGCATTTT
TRBV19	14	TRBD1	TRBJ2-5	-	CASGQQGAGKTQYF	TGTGCCAGCGGACAACAGGGGGCGGGGAAGACCCAGTACTTC
TRBV2	16	-	TRBJ2-1	-	CASPPKSGSTYNEQFF	TGTGCCAGCCCTCCCAAGTCAGGTTCTACCTACAATGAGCAGTTCTTC
TRBV27	16	TRBD1	TRBJ2-3	-	CASSPWGTGRTDTQYF	TGTGCCAGCAGCCCTTGGGGGACAGGGCGCACAGATACGCAGTATTTT
TRBV20-1	11	-	TRBJ2-5	once	CSPGVGETQYF	TGCAGCCCAGGGGTTGGGGAGACCCAGTACTTC
TRBV6-5	15	TRBD1	TRBJ1-6	-	CASSRTGALHSPLHF	TGTGCCAGCAGCAGGACAGGGGCGTTGCATTCACCCCTCCACTTT
TRBV6-1	15	-	TRBJ1-3	few	CASSEIGDSGNTIYF	TGTGCCAGCAGTGAAATCGGGGACTCTGGAAACACCATATATTTT
TRBV19	14	-	TRBJ2-7	-	CASSIRVPPYEQYF	TGTGCCAGTAGTATCCGGGTCCCCCCCTACGAGCAGTACTTC
TRBV5-1	14	-	TRBJ1-5	-	CASSSGAPNQPQHF	TGCGCCAGCAGCTCAGGGGCTCCGAATCAGCCCCAGCATTTT